This T cell receptor beta chain came from a study of Graves' ophthalmopathy and Graves' hyperthyroidism (dated by TCRdb to between 2017 and 2018). Study-level background: Peripheral blood was collected before any treatment was given, at the time of initial diagnosis. To explore V-J signatures that separate ophthalmopathy from hyperthyroidism, a discovery set of about 96 patients was enrolled, consisting of 40 to 45 with ophthalmopathy and approximately 60 with stable hyperthyroidism. Following sampling, methimazole starting at 30 mg daily was administered to hyperthyroidism patients, and high-dose intravenous methylprednisolone was administered to ophthalmopathy patients. In total, under 150 blood samples were TCR-sequenced: 40 to 45 ophthalmopathy, 75 hyperthyroidism and about 17 hyperthyroidism-to-ophthalmopathy patients. In roughly 6 hyperthyroidism patients, T-cell repertoires of thyroid tissue and blood were compared. The 100 discovery patients were randomly divided into training and test sets at a 7:3 ratio. The study used signatures of the TCR beta repertoire to tell Graves' ophthalmopathy apart from Graves' hyperthyroidism and to predict which patients would progress to ophthalmopathy. For independent validation, a separate cohort was made up of 18 to 20 hyperthyroidism patients plus 17 patients who later progressed from hyperthyroidism to ophthalmopathy.

What the research found in general, with its limitations: Ophthalmopathy was separated from stable hyperthyroidism by the 13-signature model with 85% to 90% sensitivity and 81% to 83% specificity in cross-validation and with 80%/75% in the test set. Most expanded thyroid clonotypes with a frequency above 0.001 also appeared in blood, which suggests that blood repertoires may reflect the immune response in the thyroid. No statistical method was used to set the sample size in advance, and the investigators knew which group each participant was assigned to. In validation, the model predicted ophthalmopathy progression with 70.59% sensitivity and 72.22% specificity; fewer than 15 predicted patients were CT-confirmed with GO in a median of around 6 months.

Hyperthyroidism was defined as stable when no progression to ophthalmopathy occurred within 18 months of follow-up. The hyperthyroidism patients were 18 to 65 years old and newly diagnosed, with a disease duration of less than 2 months. Patients were excluded if they had other autoimmune diseases, uncontrolled infections, pregnancy or lactation. Diagnosis was based on clinical symptoms, serum thyroxine, TRAb, thyroid ultrasound and orbital computed tomography. PBMCs were isolated from about 9 ml of fresh peripheral blood by Ficoll-Paque density gradient centrifugation. Trizol reagent was used to extract the total RNA, and its quality was then checked on an Agilent 2100 Bioanalyzer. V is trimmed back by 3 bases and J by 9 bases, and the junction contains 15 bases that no gene match accounts for. The germline V gene (reference sequence) supplies CDR1 GTSNPN and CDR2 SVGIG. The cysteine opens and the phenylalanine closes a CDR3 of 15 amino acids. This entry keeps only the CDR3 DNA: 45 bases, framed from base 1.

For repertoire sequencing, the TCR beta CDR3 regions were amplified from RNA transcripts. The first round of RT-PCR was done with HTBI primers and the Qiagen OneStep RT-PCR kit, and was followed by a second round of multiplex PCR, then size selection and purification. The libraries underwent paired-end sequencing with 100 bp reads on an Illumina HiSeq2000. Under the source paper's analysis protocol: SOAPnuke was used to process the reads, throwing out any read that had adapters, had uncalled bases, had a mean Phred below 15, or lacked an exact constant-primer or identifier match. COPE v1.2.5 was used to merge high-quality paired reads. Unique nucleotide sequences were defined as clonotypes and aligned to IMGT TRB V, D and J references using MiTCR v1.1. Analysis was restricted to V-J combinations with a frequency above 0.0001, which covered about 99% of repertoires. For each V-J combination, a TCR clonal expansion and chaos score was defined as F50 clonal expansion divided by the chaos observed in the TCRdist matrix. Features were reduced by Welch's t-statistics and random forest to around 13 V-J combinations, which fed a naive Bayes classifier. The Morisita-Horn index was used to measure how similar the thyroid and blood repertoires were. TCRdb ran its own pipeline on the public reads, namely fastp trimming at Q25 and MiXCR clone calling, and kept in-frame beta chains. Every distinct CDR3 protein forms one entry, paired with its most common genes and DNA. It is TCRdb's table, rather than the study itself, that gives the V and J calls and clone size. Within this sample are hundreds of thousands of distinct CDR3 sequences, with approximately 22% of them counted one time only. Approximately 6.5% of the sample lies in the top ten.

The table lists this clonotype with many counts. Its antigen specificity is not known. Nothing much larger sits one base from this clone, and base qualities are not available. The rearrangement combines TRBV30 with TRBJ2-7; 9 middle bases align to TRBD1. The clonotype was recovered from a woman aged 18-29 years with stable Graves' hyperthyroidism. Some clones in this sample may be carry-over from other donors' samples. Donor details come from another sample of the same person, matched by shared clones. Sequenced input: peripheral blood. The nucleotide sequence reads TGTGCCTGGAGCAGACCGGGACAGGGAGAAGTCGGGCAGTACTTC. It codes for CAWSRPGQGEVGQYF.